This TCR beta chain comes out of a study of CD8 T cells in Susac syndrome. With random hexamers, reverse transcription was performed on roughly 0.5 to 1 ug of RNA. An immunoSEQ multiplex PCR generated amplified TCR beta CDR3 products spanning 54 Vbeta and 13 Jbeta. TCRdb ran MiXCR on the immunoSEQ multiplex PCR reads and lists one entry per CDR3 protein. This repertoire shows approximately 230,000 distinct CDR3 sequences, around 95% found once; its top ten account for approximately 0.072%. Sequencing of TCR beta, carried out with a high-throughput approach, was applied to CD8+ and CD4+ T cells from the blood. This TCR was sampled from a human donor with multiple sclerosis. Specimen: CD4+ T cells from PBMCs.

CDR3 protein: CASSLVTGPNSPLHF. CDR3 nucleotide sequence: TGTGCCAGCAGCTTAGTCACAGGTCCGAATTCACCCCTCCACTTT. The chain carries TRBV7-9 and TRBJ1-6; perhaps TRBD1 as D (5 bases). The CDR3 totals 15 residues. Germline V lookup: CDR1 SEHNR, CDR2 FQNEAQ (reference sequence). V was trimmed by 1 base and J by 7 bases, leaving 11 bases between them.